This TCR beta chain was sequenced in a study of T cell repertoires in cytomegalovirus infection. Study-level background: CMV epitopes that were recently identified and HLA-C-restricted were used alongside well-studied HLA-B-restricted ones.

V lost 8 bases to trimming and J lost 3 bases, with 10 bases between them. The CDR3 has 13 amino acids. CDR1 and CDR2 from the germline V gene are MNHEY and SVGEGT. Note on this clonotype: The antigen remains undetermined.

TCRdb processed the reads anew with MiXCR; each CDR3 protein has one entry. The sample includes fewer than 900,000 distinct CDR3 sequences, about 27% of them seen just once. The chain recombines TRBV6-2 or TRBV6-3 with TRBJ2-2; maybe TRBD2 (5 bases). The sample here was cultured CD8+ T cells from PBMCs, taken from culture after CMV antigen stimulation. The TCR sequence derives from a human donor in good health (CMV status not recorded). Some clones in this sample may be carry-over from other donors' samples. CDR3 nucleotide sequence: TGTGCCAGCTCGAGGGCGTACACCGGGGAGCTGTTTTTT. This sequence encodes CASSRAYTGELFF.